Listed here are 20 T cell receptor beta chains from one sample, sequenced in a study of T cell repertoires in cytomegalovirus infection. These receptors have no known antigen. TCRdb processed the reads anew with MiXCR; each CDR3 protein has one entry. In the table there are 680,000 or so distinct CDR3 sequences, around a third of which are singletons. The material sequenced was cultured PBMCs, taken from culture after CMV antigen stimulation. The receptors were gathered from a human donor in good health (CMV status not recorded). Some clones in this sample may be carry-over from other donors' samples.

This clonotype was observed once. V is TRBV6-1 and J is TRBJ2-1; 9 positions agree with TRBD2. V was pared by 6 bases and J by 6 bases, with 9 bases of the junction left unmatched. Germline-derived CDR1 and CDR2 are MNHNS and SASEGT. The CDR3 totals 15 residues. In DNA, the CDR3 is TGTGCCAGCAGGGAGGCCGGGACTAGCCCCAATGAGCAGTTCTTC. Its translation is CASREAGTSPNEQFF.

CDR3 DNA sequence: TGTGCCAGCAGTCCCCCAGCGTACTATGAGCAGTTCTTC. It encodes CASSPPAYYEQFF. The chain joins TRBV7-6 to TRBJ2-1; D unclear. V was clipped by 6 bases and J by 8 bases, with 14 bases between them. Germline CDR1 reads SGHVS; CDR2 reads FNYEAQ. The CDR3 totals 13 residues.

This clonotype was recorded a few times. V and J are TRBV20-1 and TRBJ2-3, with 8 bases aligning to TRBD1. CDR1 is DFQATT and CDR2 is SNEGSKA in the germline V gene (reference sequence). Trimming removed 5 bases from V and 2 bases from J; junction bases left unmatched: 9. CDR3 length: 15 residues. The CDR3 loop reads CSARRQGPDTDTQYF. The DNA for the CDR3 is TGCAGTGCTCGAAGACAGGGGCCCGACACAGATACGCAGTATTTT.

This clonotype was observed many times. This rearrangement joins TRBV6-2 or TRBV6-3 to TRBJ2-1, with D tentatively TRBD1 (6 bases). There are 16 residues in the CDR3. Trimming left V 5 bases short and J 4 bases short, with 18 bases between. Germline V gene data show CDR1 as MNHEY and CDR2 as SVGEGT. The CDR3 sequence is CASSKPWTAGYNEQFF. The CDR3 bases are TGTGCCAGCAGTAAACCCTGGACAGCCGGATACAATGAGCAGTTCTTC.

This clonotype was seen more than once but under ten times. The chain links TRBV5-8 to TRBJ1-4, with 9 bases that match TRBD1. Trimming took 4 bases from V and 8 from J; bases not matched to a gene: 6. Germline V lookup: CDR1 SGHTS, CDR2 YDEGEE. This CDR3 comprises 14 residues. CDR3 region: CASSLGTGQEKLFF. The CDR3 nucleotides are TGTGCCAGCAGCCTCGGGACAGGGCAGGAAAAACTGTTTTTT.

The chain couples TRBV11-2 to TRBJ1-5; perhaps TRBD1 as D (6 bases). The CDR3 is made up of 16 amino acids. Per the germline V gene, CDR1 is SGHAT and CDR2 is FQNNGV. Trimming pared 5 bases from V and 5 bases from J, leaving 19 bases between. CDR3 residues: CASSLLGPRGYQPQHF. CDR3 nucleotides: TGTGCCAGCAGCCTCCTTGGGCCCAGGGGCTATCAGCCCCAGCATTTT.

The CDR3 DNA follows: TGTGCCAGCTCGGATCAGGGGCCTCGGGAGACCCAGTACTTC. Its protein is CASSDQGPRETQYF. The genes are TRBV18 and TRBJ2-5; perhaps TRBD1 as D (6 bases). CDR1 and CDR2 (germline): KGHSH, LQKENI. Trimming took off 6 bases at V and 5 bases at J, with 16 bases between the two ends. CDR3 length equals 14 residues.

The J gene is TRBJ2-1, the V gene TRBV20-1; tentatively, D is TRBD1 (5 bases). The V end lost 2 bases, the J end lost 0 bases, and 11 bases lay between the germline ends. Per the germline V gene, CDR1 is DFQATT and CDR2 is SNEGSKA (reference sequence). The CDR3 is 15 residues long. In DNA form, the CDR3 reads TGCAGTGCTAGATCAGGGCGAAGCTCCTACAATGAGCAGTTCTTC. It encodes CSARSGRSSYNEQFF.

The V and J genes are TRBV6-1 and TRBJ2-3, with D unresolved. CDR3 length: 14 residues. V lost 4 bases and J lost 1, with 9 bases in between. Germline V gene lookup returns CDR1 MNHNS and CDR2 SASEGT. CDR3 protein: CASSATIRTDTQYF. As DNA, the CDR3 is TGTGCCAGCAGTGCCACTATCCGCACAGATACGCAGTATTTT.

Regarding this clonotype: A much larger clone sits a single nucleotide away, making a read error possible. The CDR3 carries no conserved terminal phenylalanine or tryptophan, so it likely arises from a read error. The V and J genes are TRBV7-2 and TRBJ2-5; the D gene is possibly TRBD2 (6 bases). The CDR3 has 15 residues. V dropped 5 bases and J dropped 1 base, with 14 bases sitting between them. Looked up from germline, CDR1 is SGHTA and CDR2 is FQGNSA. The CDR3 protein is CASSLQLGLQETQYS. CDR3 in DNA: TGTGCCAGCAGCCTTCAGCTGGGACTCCAAGAGACCCAGTACTCC.

V gene TRBV6-6 combines with J gene TRBJ1-2; D call uncertain. Trimming took 2 bases from V and 2 from J, leaving 6 bases between them. This CDR3 spans 13 amino acids. From germline, CDR1 is MNHNY and CDR2 SVGAGI (reference sequence). The CDR3 loop reads CASSYDINYGYTF. The CDR3 DNA sequence: TGTGCCAGCAGTTACGATATCAACTATGGCTACACCTTC.

The chain joins TRBV4-1 to TRBJ1-4; D is uncertain. CDR1 and CDR2 from the germline V gene are MGHRA and YSYEKL. The V gene lost 4 bases and the J gene lost 5 bases, with 14 bases spanning the gap. This CDR3 spans 15 amino acids. The CDR3 here is CASSPPREWNEKLFF. The CDR3 nucleotides are TGCGCCAGCAGCCCCCCGCGGGAGTGGAATGAAAAACTGTTTTTT.

The chain links TRBV7-9 to TRBJ2-1; D is perhaps TRBD1 (6 bases). V was shortened by 2 bases and J by 7 bases, with 15 bases between the two germline ends. CDR3 length equals 15 residues. CDR1 and CDR2 from the germline V gene are SEHNR and FQNEAQ (reference sequence). The CDR3 nucleotides read TGTGCCAGCAGCTTAAATCTGGGGGCGGTGAATGAGCAGTTCTTC. This codes for CASSLNLGAVNEQFF.

This clonotype has only a few counts. The chain is built from TRBV5-1 and TRBJ2-3; TRBD1 matches 7 bases. The V and J ends lost 0 bases and 6 bases, in that order; junction bases with no gene match: 7. Germline V gene sequence: CDR1 SGHRS, CDR2 YFSETQ. The CDR3 runs to 15 residues. In DNA form, the CDR3 reads TGCGCCAGCAGCTTGGTACAGGGGCCTGGGGATACGCAGTATTTT. Translated: CASSLVQGPGDTQYF.

The chain links TRBV5-1 to TRBJ2-1; 11 bases fit TRBD2. Germline V gene lookup returns CDR1 SGHRS and CDR2 YFSETQ. Trimming cost V 4 bases and J 9 bases; bases outside gene matches: 9. The CDR3 extends over 15 amino acids. This CDR3 reads CASSTLSGGAGEQFF. The CDR3 DNA follows: TGCGCCAGCAGCACCCTTAGCGGGGGGGCTGGTGAGCAGTTCTTC. The variable domain in full, with the rest retrieved from reference TRBV5-1 and TRBJ2-1, is KAGVTQTPRYLIKTRGQQVTLSCSPISGHRSVSWYQQTPGQGLQFLFEYFSETQRNKGNFPGRFSGRQFSNSRSEMNVSTLELGDSALYLCASSTLSGGAGEQFFGPGTRLTVL.

There are a few counts of this clonotype. The chain recombines TRBV7-9 with TRBJ2-1; D remains ambiguous. The V and J ends lost 3 bases and 5 bases respectively, with 11 bases between them. Germline CDR1 SEHNR, CDR2 FQNEAQ (reference sequence). CDR3 length: 14 amino acids. CDR3 DNA: TGTGCCAGCAGCTTTAGATCTCGTCACAATGAGCAGTTCTTC. Translation gives CASSFRSRHNEQFF. The full variable domain, in which reference TRBV7-9 and TRBJ2-1 provide the parts outside the CDR3, is DTGVSQNPRHKITKRGQNVTFRCDPISEHNRLYWYRQTLGQGPEFLTYFQNEAQLEKSRLLSDRFSAERPKGSFSTLEIQRTEQGDSAMYLCASSFRSRHNEQFFGPGTRLTVL.

The gene calls are TRBV19 and TRBJ1-5; 7 nucleotides agree with TRBD1. J was trimmed by 0 bases and V by 11 bases; bases with no gene match: 13. Germline V gene data show CDR1 as LNHDA and CDR2 as SQIVND (reference sequence). CDR3 length: 16 residues. The CDR3 region has the DNA TGTGCCCTAGGGGACAGAAATAAAAATAGCAATCAGCCCCAGCATTTT. Its translation is CALGDRNKNSNQPQHF.

This clonotype was observed a handful of times. The rearrangement uses TRBV7-2 and TRBJ2-3; tentative D call: TRBD1 (5 bases). The CDR3 runs to 13 residues. Trimming pared 5 bases from V and 0 bases from J, leaving 6 bases between. The germline CDR1 and CDR2 sequences are SGHTA and FQGNSA. The CDR3 coding sequence is TGTGCCAGCAGCCGACAGAGCACAGATACGCAGTATTTT. It translates to CASSRQSTDTQYF.

Many counts were recorded for this clonotype. This sequence joins TRBV7-2 and TRBJ1-1; unclear D gene. Trimming pared 5 bases from V and 7 bases from J, leaving 11 bases between. Germline V gives CDR1 SGHTA, CDR2 FQGNSA. The CDR3 runs to 12 residues. The CDR3 DNA is TGTGCCAGCAGCCCAAGGGTTGGTGAAGCTTTCTTT. Its translation: CASSPRVGEAFF. The full variable domain, in which reference TRBV7-2 and TRBJ1-1 provide the parts outside the CDR3, is GAGVSQSPSNKVTEKGKDVELRCDPISGHTALYWYRQSLGQGLEFLIYFQGNSAPDKSGLPSDRFSAERTGGSVSTLTIQRTQQEDSAVYLCASSPRVGEAFFGQGTRLTVV.

The gene calls are TRBV7-2 and TRBJ2-7; TRBD1 might be the D (7 bases). Germline values: CDR1 SGHTA, CDR2 FQGNSA. Trimming pared 2 bases from V and 2 bases from J, leaving 13 bases between. This CDR3 is 15 amino acids long. CDR3 protein: CASSLQGGGTYEQYF. The CDR3 DNA reads TGTGCCAGCAGCTTACAGGGGGGCGGAACCTACGAGCAGTACTTC.